This T cell receptor beta chain derives from a study of control samples from healthy donors and cancer patients. Profiled with immunoSEQ multiplex PCR; TCRdb holds only in-frame clones, not every one. The sample contains 390,000 or so clones, over 75% of which appear only once. The sequenced sample was PBMCs. This sequence originates from a man aged 40-50 years with head and neck cancer.

The CDR3 loop reads CATSRETGGYQPQHF. The CDR3 region has the DNA TGTGCCACCAGCAGAGAGACGGGCGGATATCAGCCCCAGCATTTT. The gene calls are TRBV15 and TRBJ1-5, with D uncertain. V was cut by 0 bases and J by 5 bases, with 11 bases left in between. The V gene's germline CDR1 is LNHNV and CDR2 YYDKDF (reference sequence). The CDR3 runs 15 residues. Full variable domain (outside the CDR3, taken from reference TRBV15 and TRBJ1-5): DAMVIQNPRYQVTQFGKPVTLSCSQTLNHNVMYWYQQKSSQAPKLLFHYYDKDFNNEADTPDNFQSRRPNTSFCFLDIRSPGLGDTAMYLCATSRETGGYQPQHFGDGTRLSIL.